This entry lists 15 T cell receptor beta chains sequenced from one sample in a study of OX40 agonist ivuxolimab in advanced cancers. Data came from immunoSEQ multiplex PCR; TCRdb stores just in-frame clones and leaves some out. The sample has tens of thousands of clones; 88% are singletons. Sequencing was performed on CD4+ or CD8+ T cells sorted from blood, taken in a trial of the OX40 agonist ivuxolimab. Every receptor here comes from an adult with an advanced solid tumor such as melanoma, head and neck, liver or kidney cancer.

This rearrangement joins TRBV27 to TRBJ2-5; D unclear. Germline CDR1 reads MNHEY; CDR2 reads SMNVEV (reference sequence). V was shortened by 4 bases and J by 3 bases, with 9 bases between the two germline ends. This CDR3 is 13 amino acids long. DNA of the CDR3: TGTGCCAGCAGTTCTTACAACGAAGAGACCCAGTACTTC. This codes for CASSSYNEETQYF.

The chain couples TRBV5-1 to TRBJ2-7; 13 bases match TRBD2. The CDR3 length is 18 residues. Germline CDR1 is SGHRS and CDR2 is YFSETQ. The V gene end was trimmed by 2 bases and the J gene end by 2 bases; junction bases not matched to a gene: 10. The CDR3 DNA follows: TGCGCCAGCAGCTTACCGGGACTAGCGGGATCGACCGCCTACGAGCAGTACTTC. Translated: CASSLPGLAGSTAYEQYF.

The DNA for the CDR3 is TGTGCCAGCAGTGCATCTAGCGGAGGGGTCTACAATGAGCAGTTCTTC. Protein product: CASSASSGGVYNEQFF. The rearrangement joins TRBV6-1 to TRBJ2-1; 7 bases fit TRBD2. The junction had 9 bases not matched to a gene; V was cut back by 4 bases and J by 3 bases. CDR1 and CDR2 (germline): MNHNS, SASEGT. This CDR3 spans 16 amino acids.

This chain links TRBV29-1 with TRBJ2-7; the D gene is possibly TRBD2 (7 bases). CDR1 SQVTM and CDR2 ANQGSEA come from the germline V gene. V lost 5 bases, J lost 2 bases, and 16 bases lay in between. The CDR3 covers 14 residues. Here the CDR3 DNA reads TGCAGCGTTAAGGGGGGGACCGCCGCCTACGAGCAGTACTTC. It codes for CSVKGGTAAYEQYF.

The chain employs TRBV29-1 and TRBJ2-5, with TRBD1 matching over 10 bases. V gave up 5 bases and J gave up 3 bases; unmatched junction bases: 3. This CDR3 comprises 13 residues. Looked up from germline, CDR1 is SQVTM and CDR2 is ANQGSEA. CDR3 region: CSVRTGGEETQYF. CDR3 DNA sequence: TGCAGCGTTCGGACAGGGGGGGAAGAGACCCAGTACTTC. Filled out from reference TRBV29-1 and TRBJ2-5, the complete variable domain reads SAVISQKPSRDICQRGTSLTIQCQVDSQVTMMFWYRQQPGQSLTLIATANQGSEATYESGFVIDKFPISRPNLTFSTLTVSNMSPEDSSIYLCSVRTGGEETQYFGPGTRLLVL.

The rearrangement uses TRBV25-1 and TRBJ2-5, with D possibly TRBD2 on 6 matching bases. Germline V gives CDR1 MGHDK, CDR2 SYGVNS. Trimming shortened V by 4 bases and J by 2 bases, and 14 bases separated the two germline ends. This CDR3 comprises 15 residues. The CDR3 spells CASSGSGGKQETQYF. CDR3 bases: TGTGCCAGCAGTGGGAGTGGGGGGAAACAAGAGACCCAGTACTTC.

The chain combines TRBV18 with TRBJ1-6; 8 positions agree with TRBD1. The germline V gene has CDR1 KGHSH and CDR2 LQKENI. The CDR3 is 15 amino acids. V was pared by 6 bases and J by 5 bases, with 6 bases of the junction left unmatched. CDR3 region: CASSPGQVDNSPLHF. The CDR3 DNA reads TGTGCCAGCTCGCCGGGACAGGTGGATAATTCACCCCTCCACTTT.

The J gene is TRBJ2-5, the V gene TRBV6-1; D is perhaps TRBD1 (6 bases). V lost 5 bases, J lost 4 bases, and 11 bases lay in between. This CDR3 is 13 amino acids long. Germline V CDR1 and CDR2: MNHNS, SASEGT. The CDR3 coding sequence is TGTGCCAGCAGTTTTACAGGGTCAGAGACCCAGTACTTC. Its translation is CASSFTGSETQYF.

The chain recombines TRBV29-1 with TRBJ1-2, with 7 bases fitting TRBD1. CDR1 and CDR2 from the germline V gene are SQVTM and ANQGSEA. With 6 bases clipped from V and 0 bases from J, the junction kept 7 bases outside the gene matches. The CDR3 spans 14 residues. CDR3 in DNA: TGCAGCGTCGTGGACAGGCGAGCTAACTATGGCTACACCTTC. Its protein is CSVVDRRANYGYTF.

CDR3 sequence reads: CASSLDIARGGEQFF. The DNA of the CDR3 is TGTGCCAGCAGCTTGGACATCGCGAGGGGGGGTGAGCAGTTCTTC. The genes are TRBV5-4 and TRBJ2-1; D is perhaps TRBD2 (7 bases). The CDR3 consists of 15 residues. V was shortened by 0 bases and J by 9 bases, with 16 bases between the two germline ends. Germline V lookup: CDR1 SGHNT, CDR2 YYREEE (reference sequence).

V gene TRBV5-4 combines with J gene TRBJ1-1; TRBD1 might be the D (6 bases). The V gene lost 3 bases and the J gene lost 5 bases, with 20 bases spanning the gap. CDR1 SGHNT and CDR2 YYREEE come from the germline V gene (reference sequence). The CDR3 length is 16 residues. DNA for the CDR3: TGTGCCAGCAGCTCAGCTGGGGGCGGATTTGTAACTGAAGCTTTCTTT. It translates to CASSSAGGGFVTEAFF.

The chain uses TRBV28 and TRBJ2-7; D perhaps matches TRBD1 (6 bases). This CDR3 contains 15 residues. Trimming took off 5 bases at V and 7 bases at J, with 21 bases between the two ends. The V gene's germline CDR1 is MDHEN and CDR2 SYDVKM. The CDR3, as DNA: TGTGCCAGCAGTACACAGCAATGGGGGCTCGGAGAGCAGTACTTC. Its protein is CASSTQQWGLGEQYF.

V usage is TRBV7-9 and J usage is TRBJ2-1; TRBD1 agrees at 7 bases. The V segment lost 7 bases and the J segment 2 bases; nucleotides outside the gene matches: 5. CDR1 SEHNR and CDR2 FQNEAQ come from the germline V gene (reference sequence). This CDR3 region has 14 residues. DNA for the CDR3: TGTGCCAGCACCTTCGACAGGGCCTACAATGAGCAGTTCTTC. This codes for CASTFDRAYNEQFF.

The V and J genes are TRBV10-2 and TRBJ1-5; possible D gene TRBD1, 6 bases. Trimming removed 4 bases from V and 2 bases from J, with 9 bases in between. The CDR3 runs 14 residues. The V gene's germline CDR1 is WSHSY and CDR2 SAAADI. CDR3 DNA sequence: TGCGCCAGCAGTGGGTCAGGGGGCAATCAGCCCCAGCATTTT. This gives the protein CASSGSGGNQPQHF.

The gene calls are TRBV5-1 and TRBJ2-2, with 9 bases that match TRBD2. Trimming removed 2 bases from V and 6 bases from J; junction bases left unmatched: 2. Germline V CDR1 and CDR2: SGHRS, YFSETQ. The length of the CDR3 is 14 residues. CDR3 nucleotides: TGCGCCAGCAGCTTAGGGACTAGCCCCGGGGAGCTGTTTTTT. Its protein product is CASSLGTSPGELFF.